This entry features one TCR beta chain sequence. Its antigen remains unidentified. The CDR3 covers 16 residues. Germline-derived CDR1 and CDR2 are SGHRS and YFSETQ. V gave up 0 bases and J gave up 9 bases, with 16 bases separating them. The data derive from a study of shared clonotypes between healthy human individuals. Points from the study as a whole: Between four donors, naive CD4 clonotypes were shared at a level of around 4.8%.

Clones were sequenced by immunoSEQ multiplex PCR, and TCRdb holds only the in-frame ones, with some missing. The sample lists a few million clones, approximately 96% occurring once. The TCR comes from a man between 18 and 35 years old in good health. What was sequenced was naive CD4+ T cells sorted from blood. Stated subset: CD45RA+ positively selected. V gene TRBV5-1 combines with J gene TRBJ1-6; tentatively, D is TRBD1 (5 bases). CDR3 DNA sequence: TGCGCCAGCAGCTTGGGGGACCCTGGAACGGGTTCACCCCTCCACTTT. This codes for CASSLGDPGTGSPLHF.